The 20 T cell receptor beta chains presented below share a single source sample, sequenced in a study of blood T cell repertoires in COVID-19. This table comes from immunoSEQ multiplex PCR, and its TCRdb copy is limited to in-frame clones, with some not included. The table records about 110,000 clones, around 76% of them present only once. Material for sequencing was peripheral blood. The receptors derive from a woman older than 75 with acute or convalescent COVID-19.

In its sample, this clone was seen many times. The chain recombines TRBV18 with TRBJ1-1, with D tentatively TRBD1 (5 bases). The CDR3 has 14 residues. Germline V lookup: CDR1 KGHSH, CDR2 LQKENI. Trimming removed 5 bases at V and 0 bases at J, with 10 bases between. Here the CDR3 DNA reads TGTGCCAGCTCATTTGGGGGGGTGAACACTGAAGCTTTCTTT. Amino acids: CASSFGGVNTEAFF.

The chain joins TRBV6-5 to TRBJ2-1, with 7 bases identical to TRBD1. CDR3 size: 14 residues. J lost 2 bases, V lost 8 bases, and 6 bases had no gene match. Germline CDR1 reads MNHEY; CDR2 reads SVGAGI. CDR3 DNA: TGTGCCAGCTTTAGGGACAGTACCTACAATGAGCAGTTCTTC. It yields the protein CASFRDSTYNEQFF.

The chain has TRBV29-1 and TRBJ1-5; unclear D gene. Trimming left V 4 bases short and J 5 bases short, with 6 bases between. Per the germline V gene, CDR1 is SQVTM and CDR2 is ANQGSEA. The length of the CDR3 is 11 residues. In DNA form, the CDR3 reads TGCAGCGTTGGTCGGGATCAGCCCCAGCATTTT. It specifies CSVGRDQPQHF.

The V call is TRBV7-6, the J call TRBJ2-1; the match to TRBD2 covers 8 bases. J lost 7 bases, V lost 5 bases, and 7 bases had no gene match. CDR3 length equals 14 residues. Germline V gene data show CDR1 as SGHVS and CDR2 as FNYEAQ. CDR3 nucleotide sequence: TGTGCCAGCAGCATCGGACTAGCAGCTAATGAGCAGTTCTTC. Residues: CASSIGLAANEQFF.

The V call is TRBV7-6, the J call TRBJ2-2; TRBD2 matches at 12 bases. The CDR3 length is 16 residues. Per the germline V gene, CDR1 is SGHVS and CDR2 is FNYEAQ. Trimming removed 1 base from V and 7 bases from J; junction bases left unmatched: 4. The CDR3 coding sequence is TGTGCCAGCAGCTTAGTCTGGACTAGCGGGGTCGGGGAGCTGTTTTTT. It yields the protein CASSLVWTSGVGELFF.

The chain has TRBV7-2 and TRBJ2-5; 8 positions agree with TRBD1. The CDR3 contains 16 residues. Germline V CDR1 and CDR2: SGHTA, FQGNSA. V shed 5 bases, J shed 5 bases, and the junction held 13 bases outside the gene matches. CDR3 residues: CASSHHRGNIGETQYF. As DNA, the CDR3 is TGTGCCAGCAGCCACCACAGGGGGAACATTGGGGAGACCCAGTACTTC. The variable domain in full, completed from reference TRBV7-2 and TRBJ2-5, reads GAGVSQSPSNKVTEKGKDVELRCDPISGHTALYWYRQSLGQGLEFLIYFQGNSAPDKSGLPSDRFSAERTGGSVSTLTIQRTQQEDSAVYLCASSHHRGNIGETQYFGPGTRLLVL.

The chain has TRBV6-2 or TRBV6-3 and TRBJ2-3, with 11 bases lining up with TRBD1. V lost 6 bases to trimming and J lost 4 bases; unmatched junction nucleotides: 12. The CDR3 extends over 17 amino acids. Germline V lookup: CDR1 MNHEY, CDR2 SVGEGT. The CDR3 sequence: CASSPQRPGQGADTQYF. The CDR3 region has the DNA TGTGCCAGCAGCCCTCAGAGGCCGGGACAGGGGGCAGATACGCAGTATTTT.

V usage is TRBV28 and J usage is TRBJ2-1, with TRBD2 matching 13 bases. Germline-derived CDR1 and CDR2 are MDHEN and SYDVKM. V was clipped by 8 bases and J by 9 bases; unmatched bases: 16. The CDR3 has 17 residues. In DNA form, the CDR3 reads TGTGCCAGCGAACCGGGACTAGCGGGACCCGGTGTGGGTGAGCAGTTCTTC. Translating gives CASEPGLAGPGVGEQFF.

The chain recombines TRBV5-4 with TRBJ1-5, with D perhaps matching TRBD1 (6 bases). Germline CDR1 and CDR2: SGHNT and YYREEE (reference sequence). Trimming left V 0 bases short and J 7 bases short, with 8 bases between. This CDR3 region has 13 residues. CDR3 protein: CASSLDRVQPQHF. The CDR3 DNA reads as TGTGCCAGCAGCTTGGACAGGGTCCAGCCCCAGCATTTT.

This clone was detected only once. This chain uses TRBV30 with TRBJ2-1; TRBD2 agrees at 9 bases. Per the germline V gene, CDR1 is GTSNPN and CDR2 is SVGIG (reference sequence). The CDR3 extends over 18 amino acids. Losses at the gene ends were 1 base for V and 0 bases for J; bases not matched to a gene: 10. The CDR3 spells CAWSGSDRRGGSYNEQFF. The DNA for the CDR3 is TGTGCCTGGAGTGGGTCGGATCGGCGGGGGGGCTCCTACAATGAGCAGTTCTTC.

The chain employs TRBV11-2 and TRBJ1-4; D perhaps matches TRBD1 (6 bases). The CDR3 has 13 amino acids. Germline V gene data show CDR1 as SGHAT and CDR2 as FQNNGV. V was pared by 6 bases and J by 5 bases, with 10 bases between. CDR3 DNA sequence: TGTGCCAGCAGTACAGGGACAAATGAAAAACTGTTTTTT. It is translated as CASSTGTNEKLFF. Variable domain in full (rest from reference TRBV11-2 and TRBJ1-4): EAGVAQSPRYKIIEKRQSVAFWCNPISGHATLYWYQQILGQGPKLLIQFQNNGVVDDSQLPKDRFSAERLKGVDSTLKIQPAKLEDSAVYLCASSTGTNEKLFFGSGTQLSVL.

This clone has just a few counts. The gene calls are TRBV10-1 and TRBJ2-7; 7 bases line up with TRBD1. Germline CDR1 is WNHNN and CDR2 is SYGVQD (reference sequence). V dropped 3 bases and J dropped 6; count of bases not matched to a gene: 5. There are 13 residues in the CDR3. CDR3 in amino acids: CASSEGAGGEQYF. The CDR3, as DNA: TGCGCCAGCAGTGAAGGGGCAGGGGGCGAGCAGTACTTC.

The rearrangement links TRBV10-1 to TRBJ1-2; D gene unclear. Germline CDR1 WNHNN, CDR2 SYGVQD (reference sequence). The length of the CDR3 is 13 residues. The ends were cut back, 2 bases at V and 4 bases at J, with 8 bases in the middle. CDR3 protein: CASSEVQPYGYTF. The CDR3 DNA sequence: TGCGCCAGCAGTGAGGTACAGCCCTATGGCTACACCTTC.

The rearrangement uses TRBV20-1 and TRBJ1-1; D remains ambiguous. CDR1 and CDR2 (germline): DFQATT, SNEGSKA (reference sequence). V lost 3 bases, J lost 0 bases, and 8 bases lay in between. The CDR3 length is 13 residues. The CDR3 region has the DNA TGCAGTGCTAGTACTCACCTGAACACTGAAGCTTTCTTT. It encodes CSASTHLNTEAFF.

This clone was recorded a few times. The V gene is TRBV27, the J gene TRBJ1-1; the D is unclear. V lost 2 bases and J 1 base, leaving 14 bases between the germline ends. The CDR3 covers 16 residues. Germline V gives CDR1 MNHEY, CDR2 SMNVEV (reference sequence). The CDR3 sequence is CASSLDYANTNTEAFF. In DNA, the CDR3 is TGTGCCAGCAGTTTAGATTATGCTAATACGAACACTGAAGCTTTCTTT.

A note on this clone: The junction departs from the called germline gene at one end, perhaps through a read error. The V gene is TRBV28, the J gene TRBJ2-7, with D maybe TRBD2 (6 bases). CDR1 is MDHEN, CDR2 SYDVKM, per germline. This CDR3 spans 12 amino acids. The CDR3 is CASSLSGSRGNF. The CDR3 region has the DNA TGTGCCAGCAGTTTATCGGGATCCCGCGGGAACTTC.

Notes on this clone: One end of the junction is discordant with germline, which a read error may explain. The chain joins TRBV29-1 to TRBJ2-5; 7 nucleotides line up with TRBD2. CDR1 is SQVTM and CDR2 is ANQGSEA in the germline V gene. The CDR3 covers 13 residues. The CDR3 DNA follows: TGCAGCATTGAACTAGCGCCCGAAGAGACCCAGTACTTC. This translates into CSIELAPEETQYF. Variable domain in full (rest from reference TRBV29-1 and TRBJ2-5): SAVISQKPSRDICQRGTSLTIQCQVDSQVTMMFWYRQQPGQSLTLIATANQGSEATYESGFVIDKFPISRPNLTFSTLTVSNMSPEDSSIYLCSIELAPEETQYFGPGTRLLVL.

V and J are TRBV4-2 and TRBJ2-1; possibly TRBD2 for D (5 bases). Trimming took 0 bases from V and 2 from J, leaving 8 bases between them. CDR3 length: 15 amino acids. Per germline, CDR1 LGHNA and CDR2 YNFKEQ. The CDR3 protein is CASSQDRGTYNEQFF. The CDR3 DNA reads as TGTGCCAGCAGCCAAGATCGAGGGACCTACAATGAGCAGTTCTTC.

The chain uses TRBV6-5 and TRBJ1-1; the match to TRBD1 covers 10 bases. Per the germline V gene, CDR1 is MNHEY and CDR2 is SVGAGI. V gave up 2 bases and J gave up 6 bases; unmatched junction bases: 9. CDR3 size: 16 residues. The CDR3 loop reads CASSYGQGVNLAEAFF. CDR3 DNA sequence: TGTGCCAGCAGTTACGGACAGGGGGTAAATTTGGCTGAAGCTTTCTTT.

The chain uses TRBV5-1 and TRBJ2-7; the D is unclear. Germline loops: CDR1 SGHRS, CDR2 YFSETQ. The CDR3 runs 14 residues. Trimming removed 0 bases at V and 0 bases at J, with 7 bases between. The CDR3 nucleotides read TGCGCCAGCAGCTTGGACGGTACCTCCTACGAGCAGTACTTC. As protein: CASSLDGTSYEQYF.